This TCR beta chain was captured in a study of T cell repertoires in ileal Crohn's disease. Study-wide background: At surgery, more than 30% of patients smoked, with median disease duration 7.9 years.

This clone was counted a few times. Its antigen is as yet unknown. This CDR3 has 14 amino acids. V gave up 1 base and J gave up 2 bases, with 10 bases separating them. CDR1 is SGHDT, CDR2 YYEEEE, per germline. Per sample, roughly 0.45 micrograms of biopsy DNA were TCRB immunosequenced. Sequencing used immunoSEQ multiplex PCR; TCRdb keeps in-frame clones, though not all of them. Among 2,000 to 2,500 clones listed, almost 85% were seen once. Points from the study as a whole: Compared with non-smokers, active smokers at surgery showed more clonal expansions. Endoscopic recurrence occurred in every patient whose clonality exceeded 26.8%.

The chain has TRBV5-6 and TRBJ2-7; D is perhaps TRBD1 (6 bases). This TCR was sampled from an adult with Crohn's disease. Sequenced material: ileal tissue. CDR3 region: CASSLTGHTYEQYF. For the CDR3, the DNA is TGTGCCAGCAGCTTGACAGGGCACACCTACGAGCAGTACTTC. The whole variable domain, filled in from reference TRBV5-6 and TRBJ2-7, reads DAGVTQSPTHLIKTRGQQVTLRCSPKSGHDTVSWYQQALGQGPQFIFQYYEEEERQRGNFPDRFSGHQFPNYSSELNVNALLLGDSALYLCASSLTGHTYEQYFGPGTRLTVT.